Listed below are T cell receptor beta chains from one sample, sequenced in a study of shared clonotypes between healthy human individuals. Produced via immunoSEQ multiplex PCR; TCRdb's table is partial and in-frame only. In the table there are approximately 2.5 million clones, about 92% of which are singletons. The sequenced sample consisted of naive CD4+ T cells sorted from blood. The source is a man aged 18 to 35 in good health. Both conserved end residues are part of each CDR3. The order of the fields is J gene, V gene, D gene, clone size, CDR3 protein, CDR3 DNA. The D gene is left open where the match is weak. Rows may omit the clone size; those that give it use once, few, many or a size class.

j_call: TRBJ2-2; v_call: TRBV2; d_call: NA; clone_size: once; cdr3_aa: CASSGRAAVTGELFF; cdr3_nt: TGTGCCAGCAGTGGCCGGGCGGCCGTCACCGGGGAGCTGTTTTTT
j_call: TRBJ1-3; v_call: TRBV30; d_call: NA; clone_size: NA; cdr3_aa: CAWSQGQTRGNTIYF; cdr3_nt: TGTGCCTGGAGTCAAGGTCAGACCCGCGGAAACACCATATATTTT
j_call: TRBJ2-7; v_call: TRBV28; d_call: NA; clone_size: NA; cdr3_aa: CASISPDPPYEQYF; cdr3_nt: TGTGCCAGCATTTCTCCCGATCCGCCCTACGAGCAGTACTTC
j_call: TRBJ1-4; v_call: TRBV27; d_call: NA; clone_size: few; cdr3_aa: CASSFRVRDEKLFF; cdr3_nt: TGTGCCAGCAGTTTCCGGGTCAGGGATGAAAAACTGTTTTTT
j_call: TRBJ1-3; v_call: TRBV28; d_call: NA; clone_size: NA; cdr3_aa: CASSWASGNTIYF; cdr3_nt: TGTGCCAGCAGTTGGGCCTCTGGAAACACCATATATTTT
j_call: TRBJ1-6; v_call: TRBV6-6; d_call: NA; clone_size: NA; cdr3_aa: CASSYGQSDSPLHF; cdr3_nt: TGTGCCAGCAGTTACGGACAGTCGGATTCACCCCTCCACTTT
j_call: TRBJ1-5; v_call: TRBV5-1; d_call: TRBD1; clone_size: NA; cdr3_aa: CASSPGGSYQNQPQHF; cdr3_nt: TGCGCCAGCAGCCCAGGGGGCTCTTACCAGAATCAGCCCCAGCATTTT
j_call: TRBJ1-3; v_call: TRBV9; d_call: NA; clone_size: few; cdr3_aa: CASSVDPGSASGNTIYF; cdr3_nt: TGTGCCAGCAGCGTAGATCCGGGATCTGCGTCTGGAAACACCATATATTTT
j_call: TRBJ2-3; v_call: TRBV20-1; d_call: TRBD2; clone_size: NA; cdr3_aa: CRAGEGNTQYF; cdr3_nt: TGCAGAGCGGGAGAAGGAAATACGCAGTATTTT
j_call: TRBJ1-5; v_call: TRBV18; d_call: NA; clone_size: NA; cdr3_aa: CASSPSGGTQPQHF; cdr3_nt: TGTGCCAGCTCACCATCGGGGGGGACGCAGCCCCAGCATTTT
j_call: TRBJ1-1; v_call: TRBV6-1; d_call: TRBD1; clone_size: NA; cdr3_aa: CASSGYLTGTGVSEAFF; cdr3_nt: TGTGCCAGCAGTGGATATCTCACCGGGACAGGGGTATCTGAAGCTTTCTTT
j_call: TRBJ2-1; v_call: TRBV11-3; d_call: TRBD2; clone_size: NA; cdr3_aa: CASSRGLAGDEQFF; cdr3_nt: TGTGCCAGCAGCCGGGGACTAGCGGGGGATGAGCAGTTCTTC
j_call: TRBJ2-7; v_call: TRBV5-1; d_call: NA; clone_size: NA; cdr3_aa: CASSLGDGREQYF; cdr3_nt: TGCGCCAGCAGCTTGGGGGACGGGCGGGAGCAGTACTTC
j_call: TRBJ2-7; v_call: TRBV2; d_call: TRBD1; clone_size: NA; cdr3_aa: CASVAGGYEQYF; cdr3_nt: TGTGCCAGCGTAGCAGGGGGCTACGAGCAGTACTTC
j_call: TRBJ1-6; v_call: TRBV30; d_call: NA; clone_size: few; cdr3_aa: CAWSVLSSSRGSPLHF; cdr3_nt: TGTGCCTGGAGTGTACTCTCCTCTTCTAGGGGTTCACCCCTCCACTTT
j_call: TRBJ2-7; v_call: TRBV6-5; d_call: NA; clone_size: once; cdr3_aa: CASSGTLGEQYF; cdr3_nt: TGTGCCAGCAGTGGAACACTGGGGGAGCAGTACTTC
j_call: TRBJ2-1; v_call: TRBV6-5; d_call: TRBD2; clone_size: NA; cdr3_aa: CASRIAGAFNEQFF; cdr3_nt: TGTGCCAGCAGAATAGCGGGGGCTTTCAATGAGCAGTTCTTC
j_call: TRBJ1-6; v_call: TRBV5-1; d_call: NA; clone_size: NA; cdr3_aa: CASSLEPSSYNSPLHF; cdr3_nt: TGCGCCAGCAGCTTGGAACCGAGCTCCTATAATTCACCCCTCCACTTT
j_call: TRBJ2-5; v_call: TRBV7-8; d_call: TRBD2; clone_size: NA; cdr3_aa: CASLAGGGLETQYF; cdr3_nt: TGTGCCAGCCTAGCGGGAGGGGGGTTGGAGACCCAGTACTTC
j_call: TRBJ1-5; v_call: TRBV2; d_call: NA; clone_size: NA; cdr3_aa: CASSRGDRNQPQHF; cdr3_nt: TGTGCCAGCAGCCGCGGGGACCGAAATCAGCCCCAGCATTTT
j_call: TRBJ2-5; v_call: TRBV7-9; d_call: TRBD1; clone_size: once; cdr3_aa: CASSKAGTGVRETQYF; cdr3_nt: TGTGCCAGCAGCAAAGCCGGGACAGGGGTTCGGGAGACCCAGTACTTC
j_call: TRBJ2-7; v_call: TRBV2; d_call: NA; clone_size: NA; cdr3_aa: CASSYRSRGYEQYF; cdr3_nt: TGTGCCAGCAGTTACAGGTCCAGAGGCTACGAGCAGTACTTC
j_call: TRBJ2-7; v_call: TRBV10-3; d_call: TRBD1; clone_size: NA; cdr3_aa: CAISGGDRDHYEQYF; cdr3_nt: TGTGCCATCAGTGGAGGGGACAGGGATCATTACGAGCAGTACTTC
j_call: TRBJ1-2; v_call: TRBV19; d_call: NA; clone_size: few; cdr3_aa: CASIRGSDNYGYTF; cdr3_nt: TGTGCCAGTATCAGAGGGTCGGATAACTATGGCTACACCTTC
j_call: TRBJ2-7; v_call: TRBV6-5; d_call: NA; clone_size: NA; cdr3_aa: CASRGGRPYEQYF; cdr3_nt: TGTGCCAGCCGAGGGGGGCGCCCCTACGAGCAGTACTTC
j_call: TRBJ2-1; v_call: TRBV30; d_call: NA; clone_size: once; cdr3_aa: CARDFYNEQFF; cdr3_nt: TGTGCTCGGGACTTCTACAATGAGCAGTTCTTC
j_call: TRBJ1-1; v_call: TRBV19; d_call: NA; clone_size: NA; cdr3_aa: CASSTSGRTEAFF; cdr3_nt: TGTGCCAGTAGTACCTCGGGGCGCACTGAAGCTTTCTTT
j_call: TRBJ2-7; v_call: TRBV7-2; d_call: TRBD2; clone_size: NA; cdr3_aa: CASSLAGLAGDSYEQYF; cdr3_nt: TGTGCCAGCAGCTTAGCGGGACTAGCGGGAGATAGCTACGAGCAGTACTTC
j_call: TRBJ2-7; v_call: TRBV19; d_call: TRBD1; clone_size: NA; cdr3_aa: CASSPGQGFSYEQYF; cdr3_nt: TGTGCCAGTAGCCCGGGACAGGGGTTCTCCTACGAGCAGTACTTC
j_call: TRBJ1-1; v_call: TRBV28; d_call: NA; clone_size: NA; cdr3_aa: CASSRGPNMNTEAFF; cdr3_nt: TGTGCCAGCAGCCGGGGACCCAATATGAACACTGAAGCTTTCTTT
j_call: TRBJ2-7; v_call: TRBV18; d_call: NA; clone_size: once; cdr3_aa: CASSPPDPPNSYEQYF; cdr3_nt: TGTGCCAGCTCACCACCTGACCCACCTAACTCCTACGAGCAGTACTTC
j_call: TRBJ1-3; v_call: TRBV9; d_call: NA; clone_size: NA; cdr3_aa: CASSVDGRASGNTIYF; cdr3_nt: TGTGCCAGCAGCGTAGACGGGAGAGCCTCTGGAAACACCATATATTTT
j_call: TRBJ2-7; v_call: TRBV7-9; d_call: TRBD1; clone_size: NA; cdr3_aa: CASSLYSGGGFEQYF; cdr3_nt: TGTGCCAGCAGCTTATATTCAGGGGGCGGGTTCGAGCAGTACTTC
j_call: TRBJ2-3; v_call: TRBV18; d_call: TRBD2; clone_size: NA; cdr3_aa: CASSAISGINTDTQYF; cdr3_nt: TGTGCCAGCTCAGCTATTAGCGGGATTAACACAGATACGCAGTATTTT
j_call: TRBJ1-6; v_call: TRBV19; d_call: NA; clone_size: NA; cdr3_aa: CASNQDNSPLHF; cdr3_nt: TGTGCCAGTAACCAGGATAATTCACCCCTCCACTTT
j_call: TRBJ1-4; v_call: TRBV4-2; d_call: NA; clone_size: NA; cdr3_aa: CASSQVRVVTNEKLFF; cdr3_nt: TGTGCCAGCAGCCAAGTAAGGGTTGTAACTAATGAAAAACTGTTTTTT
j_call: TRBJ1-2; v_call: TRBV6-1; d_call: TRBD1; clone_size: NA; cdr3_aa: CASRLSDAGGYGYTF; cdr3_nt: TGTGCCAGCAGGTTATCGGACGCAGGGGGCTATGGCTACACCTTC
j_call: TRBJ2-4; v_call: TRBV4-1; d_call: NA; clone_size: NA; cdr3_aa: CASSQPPKNIQYF; cdr3_nt: TGCGCCAGCAGCCAACCACCAAAAAACATTCAGTACTTC
j_call: TRBJ1-2; v_call: TRBV10-3; d_call: NA; clone_size: NA; cdr3_aa: CAISSDGNYGYTF; cdr3_nt: TGTGCCATCAGTTCAGACGGCAACTATGGCTACACCTTC
j_call: TRBJ1-5; v_call: TRBV7-2; d_call: TRBD1; clone_size: NA; cdr3_aa: CASSLVPGGWDQPQHF; cdr3_nt: TGTGCCAGCAGCTTAGTCCCAGGGGGCTGGGATCAGCCCCAGCATTTT